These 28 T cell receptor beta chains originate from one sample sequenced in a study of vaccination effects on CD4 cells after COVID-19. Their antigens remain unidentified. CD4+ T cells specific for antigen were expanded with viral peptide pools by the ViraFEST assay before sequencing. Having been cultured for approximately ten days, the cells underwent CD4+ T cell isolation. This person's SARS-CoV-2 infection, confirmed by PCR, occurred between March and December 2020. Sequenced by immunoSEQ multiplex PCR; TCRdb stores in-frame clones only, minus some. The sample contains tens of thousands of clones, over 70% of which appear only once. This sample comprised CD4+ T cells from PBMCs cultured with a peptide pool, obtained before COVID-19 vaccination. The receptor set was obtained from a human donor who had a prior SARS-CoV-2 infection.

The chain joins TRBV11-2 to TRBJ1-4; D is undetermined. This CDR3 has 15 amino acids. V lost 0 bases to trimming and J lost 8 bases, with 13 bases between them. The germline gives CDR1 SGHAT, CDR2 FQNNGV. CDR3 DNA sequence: TGTGCCAGCAGCTTAGATCGCGTAGGAGGGGAAAAACTGTTTTTT. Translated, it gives CASSLDRVGGEKLFF.

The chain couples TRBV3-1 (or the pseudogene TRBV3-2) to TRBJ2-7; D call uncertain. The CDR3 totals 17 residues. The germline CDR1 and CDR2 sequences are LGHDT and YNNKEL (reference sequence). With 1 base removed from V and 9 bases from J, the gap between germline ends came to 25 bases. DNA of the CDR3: TGTGCCAGCAGCCAAGGGGTAAGAGTTCAAGACCAAAACAGGCAGTACTTC. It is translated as CASSQGVRVQDQNRQYF.

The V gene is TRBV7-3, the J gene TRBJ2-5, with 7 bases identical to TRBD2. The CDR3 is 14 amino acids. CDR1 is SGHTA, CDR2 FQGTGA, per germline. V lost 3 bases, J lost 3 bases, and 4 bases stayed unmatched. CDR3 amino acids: CASSFGGGEETQYF. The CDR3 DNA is TGTGCCAGCAGCTTTGGTGGGGGGGAAGAGACCCAGTACTTC.

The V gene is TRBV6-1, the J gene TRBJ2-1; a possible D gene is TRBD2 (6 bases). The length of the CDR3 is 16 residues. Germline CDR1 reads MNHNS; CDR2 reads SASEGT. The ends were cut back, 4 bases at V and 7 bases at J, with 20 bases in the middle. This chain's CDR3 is CASSGFQRAAQNEQFF. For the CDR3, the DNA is TGTGCCAGCAGTGGGTTTCAGCGGGCAGCCCAGAATGAGCAGTTCTTC.

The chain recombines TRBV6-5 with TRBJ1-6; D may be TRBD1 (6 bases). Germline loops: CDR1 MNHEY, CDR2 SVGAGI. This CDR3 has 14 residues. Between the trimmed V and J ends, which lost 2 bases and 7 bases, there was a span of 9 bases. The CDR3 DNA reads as TGTGCCAGCAGTTACAACAGGGCCAATTCACCCCTCCACTTT. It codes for CASSYNRANSPLHF.

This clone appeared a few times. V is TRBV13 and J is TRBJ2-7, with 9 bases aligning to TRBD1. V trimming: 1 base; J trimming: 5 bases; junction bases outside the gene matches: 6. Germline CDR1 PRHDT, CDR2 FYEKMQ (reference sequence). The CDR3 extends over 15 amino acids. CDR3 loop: CASSLEGTGIHEQYF. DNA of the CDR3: TGTGCCAGCAGCTTAGAAGGGACAGGGATCCACGAGCAGTACTTC.

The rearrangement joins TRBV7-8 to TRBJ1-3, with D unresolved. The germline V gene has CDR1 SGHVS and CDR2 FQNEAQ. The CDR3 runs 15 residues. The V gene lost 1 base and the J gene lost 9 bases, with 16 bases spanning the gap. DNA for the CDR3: TGTGCCAGCAGCTTAGGTTTGACGGCGGCTTTCACCATATATTTT. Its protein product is CASSLGLTAAFTIYF.

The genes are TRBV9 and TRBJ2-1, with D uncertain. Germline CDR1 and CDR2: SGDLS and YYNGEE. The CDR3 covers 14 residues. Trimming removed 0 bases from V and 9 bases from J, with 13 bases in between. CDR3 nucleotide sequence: TGTGCCAGCAGCGTAGTGGACCCCAGAGGTGAGCAGTTCTTC. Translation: CASSVVDPRGEQFF.

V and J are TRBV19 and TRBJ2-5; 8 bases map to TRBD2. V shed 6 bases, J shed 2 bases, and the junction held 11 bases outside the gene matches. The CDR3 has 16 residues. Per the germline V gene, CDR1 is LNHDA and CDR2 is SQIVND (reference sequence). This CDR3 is CASSRSLLAGQETQYF. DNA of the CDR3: TGTGCCAGTAGCCGGTCCCTGCTAGCGGGTCAAGAGACCCAGTACTTC.

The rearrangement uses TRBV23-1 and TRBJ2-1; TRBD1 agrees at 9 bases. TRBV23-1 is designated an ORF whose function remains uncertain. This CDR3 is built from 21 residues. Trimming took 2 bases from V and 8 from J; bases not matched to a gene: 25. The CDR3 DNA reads TGCGCCAGCAGTCAACCCAAAAAGACGGGACAGGGACCCGGCGTGTTCTATGAGCAGTTCTTC. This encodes CASSQPKKTGQGPGVFYEQFF.

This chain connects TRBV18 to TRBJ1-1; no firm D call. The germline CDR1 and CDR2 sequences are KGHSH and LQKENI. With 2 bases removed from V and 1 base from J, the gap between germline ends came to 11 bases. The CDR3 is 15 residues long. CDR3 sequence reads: CASSPDESPNTEAFF. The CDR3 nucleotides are TGTGCCAGCTCACCAGACGAGAGCCCGAACACTGAAGCTTTCTTT. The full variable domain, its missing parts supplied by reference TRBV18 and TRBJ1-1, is NAGVMQNPRHLVRRRGQEARLRCSPMKGHSHVYWYRQLPEEGLKFMVYLQKENIIDESGMPKERFSAEFPKEGPSILRIQQVVRGDSAAYFCASSPDESPNTEAFFGQGTRLTVV.

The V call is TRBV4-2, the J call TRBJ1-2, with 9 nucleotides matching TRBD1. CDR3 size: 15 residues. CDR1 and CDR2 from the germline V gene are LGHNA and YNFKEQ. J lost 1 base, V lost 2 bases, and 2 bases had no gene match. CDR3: CASSQWTGVNYGYTF. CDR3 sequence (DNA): TGTGCCAGCAGCCAATGGACAGGGGTTAACTATGGCTACACCTTC.

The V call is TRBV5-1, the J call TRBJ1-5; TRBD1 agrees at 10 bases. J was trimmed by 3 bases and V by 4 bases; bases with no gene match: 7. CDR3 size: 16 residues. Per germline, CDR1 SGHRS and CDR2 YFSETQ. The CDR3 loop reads CASSPGTGVLNQPQHF. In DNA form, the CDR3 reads TGCGCCAGCAGCCCGGGGACAGGGGTGCTCAATCAGCCCCAGCATTTT.

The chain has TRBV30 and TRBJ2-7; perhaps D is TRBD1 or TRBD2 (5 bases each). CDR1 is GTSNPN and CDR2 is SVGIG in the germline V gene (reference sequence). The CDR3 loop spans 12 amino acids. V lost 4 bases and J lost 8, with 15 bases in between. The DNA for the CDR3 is TGTGCCTGGACGCCCACAGGAGGACAGCAGTACTTC. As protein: CAWTPTGGQQYF. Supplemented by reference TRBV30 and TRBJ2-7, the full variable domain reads SQTIHQWPATLVQPVGSPLSLECTVEGTSNPNLYWYRQAAGRGLQLLFYSVGIGQISSEVPQNLSASRPQDRQFILSSKKLLLSDSGFYLCAWTPTGGQQYFGPGTRLTVT.

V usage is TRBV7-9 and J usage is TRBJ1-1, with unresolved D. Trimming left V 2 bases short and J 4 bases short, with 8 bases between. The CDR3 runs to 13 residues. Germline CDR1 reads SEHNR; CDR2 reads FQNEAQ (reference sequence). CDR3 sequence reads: CASSLPPSTEAFF. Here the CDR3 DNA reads TGTGCCAGCAGCTTACCCCCCAGCACTGAAGCTTTCTTT.

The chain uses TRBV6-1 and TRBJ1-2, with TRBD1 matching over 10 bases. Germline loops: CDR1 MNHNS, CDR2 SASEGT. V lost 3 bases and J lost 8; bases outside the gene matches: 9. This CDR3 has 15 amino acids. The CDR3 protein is CASSDLGQGIDGYTF. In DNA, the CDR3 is TGTGCCAGCAGTGACCTGGGACAGGGGATAGACGGCTACACCTTC.

The CDR3 coding sequence is TGTGCCTGGAGCGACGGGTGGAATCAGCCCCAGCATTTT. Translating gives CAWSDGWNQPQHF. The chain has TRBV30 and TRBJ1-5, with D unresolved. The V gene lost 3 bases and the J gene lost 4 bases, with 10 bases spanning the gap. CDR1 GTSNPN and CDR2 SVGIG come from the germline V gene (reference sequence). This CDR3 has 13 residues.

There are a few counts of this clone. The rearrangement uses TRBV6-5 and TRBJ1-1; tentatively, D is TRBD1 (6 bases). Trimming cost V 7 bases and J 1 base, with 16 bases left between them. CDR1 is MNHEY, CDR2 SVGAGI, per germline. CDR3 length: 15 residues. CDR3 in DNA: TGTGCCAGCATAGGTCGACAGGAAGGGAACACTGAAGCTTTCTTT. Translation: CASIGRQEGNTEAFF.

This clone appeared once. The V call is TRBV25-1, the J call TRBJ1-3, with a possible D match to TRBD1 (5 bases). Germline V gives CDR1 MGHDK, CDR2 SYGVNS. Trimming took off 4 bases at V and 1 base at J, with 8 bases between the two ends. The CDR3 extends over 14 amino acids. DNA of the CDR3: TGTGCCAGCAGTGGGGACCTTTCTGGAAACACCATATATTTT. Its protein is CASSGDLSGNTIYF.

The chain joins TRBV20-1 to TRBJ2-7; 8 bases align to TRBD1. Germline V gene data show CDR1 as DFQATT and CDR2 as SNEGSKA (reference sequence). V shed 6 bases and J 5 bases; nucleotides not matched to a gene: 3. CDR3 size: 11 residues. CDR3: CSARTGNEQYF. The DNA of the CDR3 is TGCAGTGCAAGGACAGGGAACGAGCAGTACTTC.

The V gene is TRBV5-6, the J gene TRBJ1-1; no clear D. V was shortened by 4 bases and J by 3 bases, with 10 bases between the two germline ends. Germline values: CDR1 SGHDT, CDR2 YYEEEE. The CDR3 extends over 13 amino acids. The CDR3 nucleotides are TGTGCCAGCAGCCTCAGATATGACACTGAAGCTTTCTTT. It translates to CASSLRYDTEAFF. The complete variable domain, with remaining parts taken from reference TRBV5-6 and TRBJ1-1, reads DAGVTQSPTHLIKTRGQQVTLRCSPKSGHDTVSWYQQALGQGPQFIFQYYEEEERQRGNFPDRFSGHQFPNYSSELNVNALLLGDSALYLCASSLRYDTEAFFGQGTRLTVV.

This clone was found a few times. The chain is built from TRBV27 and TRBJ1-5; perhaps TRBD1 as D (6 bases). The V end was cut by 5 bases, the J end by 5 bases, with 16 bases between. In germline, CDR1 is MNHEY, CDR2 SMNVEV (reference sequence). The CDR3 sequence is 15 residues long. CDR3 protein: CASSLGTRGDQPQHF. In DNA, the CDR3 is TGTGCCAGCAGTCTCGGGACAAGGGGTGATCAGCCCCAGCATTTT.

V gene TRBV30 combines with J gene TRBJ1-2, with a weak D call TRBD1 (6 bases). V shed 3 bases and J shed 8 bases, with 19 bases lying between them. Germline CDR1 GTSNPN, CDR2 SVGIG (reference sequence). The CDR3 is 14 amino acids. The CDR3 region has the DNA TGTGCCTGGAGGCGGTGGGGGGCGATTAAGGGCTACACCTTC. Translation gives CAWRRWGAIKGYTF. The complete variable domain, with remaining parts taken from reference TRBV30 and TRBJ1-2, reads SQTIHQWPATLVQPVGSPLSLECTVEGTSNPNLYWYRQAAGRGLQLLFYSVGIGQISSEVPQNLSASRPQDRQFILSSKKLLLSDSGFYLCAWRRWGAIKGYTFGSGTRLTVV.

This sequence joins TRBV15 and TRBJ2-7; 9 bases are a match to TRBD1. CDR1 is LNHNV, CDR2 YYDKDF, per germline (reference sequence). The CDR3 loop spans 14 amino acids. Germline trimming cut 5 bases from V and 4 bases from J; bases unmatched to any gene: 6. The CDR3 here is CATSQDRGRYEQYF. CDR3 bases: TGTGCCACCAGCCAGGACAGGGGAAGGTACGAGCAGTACTTC.

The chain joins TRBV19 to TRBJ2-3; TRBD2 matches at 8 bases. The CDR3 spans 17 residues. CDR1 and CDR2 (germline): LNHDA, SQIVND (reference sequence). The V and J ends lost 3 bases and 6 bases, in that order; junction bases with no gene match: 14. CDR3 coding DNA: TGTGCCAGTAGTATCGGCGCGCGGGGGGCCATTTTGGATACGCAGTATTTT. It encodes CASSIGARGAILDTQYF.

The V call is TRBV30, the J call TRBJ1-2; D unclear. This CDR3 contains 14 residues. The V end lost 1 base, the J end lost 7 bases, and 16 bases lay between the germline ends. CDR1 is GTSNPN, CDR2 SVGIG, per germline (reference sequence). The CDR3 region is CAWSGDPGFSGYTF. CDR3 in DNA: TGTGCCTGGAGTGGGGATCCGGGGTTCTCTGGCTACACCTTC. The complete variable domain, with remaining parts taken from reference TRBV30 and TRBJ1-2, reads SQTIHQWPATLVQPVGSPLSLECTVEGTSNPNLYWYRQAAGRGLQLLFYSVGIGQISSEVPQNLSASRPQDRQFILSSKKLLLSDSGFYLCAWSGDPGFSGYTFGSGTRLTVV.

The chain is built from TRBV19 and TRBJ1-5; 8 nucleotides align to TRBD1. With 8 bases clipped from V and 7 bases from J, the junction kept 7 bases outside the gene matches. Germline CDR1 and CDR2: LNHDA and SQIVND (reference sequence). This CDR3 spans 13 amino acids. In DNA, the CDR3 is TGTGCCAGTGATCGACAGGGGTACCAGCCCCAGCATTTT. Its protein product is CASDRQGYQPQHF.

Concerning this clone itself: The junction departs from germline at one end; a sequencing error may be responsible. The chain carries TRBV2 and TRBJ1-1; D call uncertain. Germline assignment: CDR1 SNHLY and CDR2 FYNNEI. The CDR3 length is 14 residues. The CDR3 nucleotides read TGTGCCAGCAGGGAAGGGCACGACCGCACTGAAGCTTTCTTT. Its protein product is CASREGHDRTEAFF.